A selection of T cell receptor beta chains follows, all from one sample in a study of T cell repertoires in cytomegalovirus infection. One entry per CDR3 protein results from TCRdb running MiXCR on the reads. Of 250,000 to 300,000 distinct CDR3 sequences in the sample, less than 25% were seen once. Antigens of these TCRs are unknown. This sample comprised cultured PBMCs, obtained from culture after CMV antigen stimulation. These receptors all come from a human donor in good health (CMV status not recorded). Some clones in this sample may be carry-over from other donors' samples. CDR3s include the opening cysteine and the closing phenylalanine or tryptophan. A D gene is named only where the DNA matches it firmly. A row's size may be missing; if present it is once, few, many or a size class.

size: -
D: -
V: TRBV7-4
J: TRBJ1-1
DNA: TGTGCCAGCAGCACCCGACGTCTAACAGAGGTGGACACTGAAGCTTTCTTT
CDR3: CASSTRRLTEVDTEAFF

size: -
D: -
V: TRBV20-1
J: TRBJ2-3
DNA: TGCAGTGCTAGGTCTGAGGACCCCAGGGATACGCAGTATTTT
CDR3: CSARSEDPRDTQYF

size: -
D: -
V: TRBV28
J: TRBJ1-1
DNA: TGTGCCAGCACCGGACCGGGTCGGACTTTCTTT
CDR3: CASTGPGRTFF

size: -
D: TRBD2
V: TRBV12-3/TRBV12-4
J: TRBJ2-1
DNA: TGTGCCAGCAGTCTACCTCCCGGACTAGCGGGATTTGAGGGGTCCTACAATGAGCAGTTCTTC
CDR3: CASSLPPGLAGFEGSYNEQFF

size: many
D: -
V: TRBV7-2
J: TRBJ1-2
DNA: TGTGCCAGCAGCTTAGTTGCAGGGCCCCGAGGAAACACCTTC
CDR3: CASSLVAGPRGNTF

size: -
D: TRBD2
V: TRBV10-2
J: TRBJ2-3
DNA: TGCGCCAGCAGCGAGATGGGACTAGCGGCCACAGATACGCAGTATTTT
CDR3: CASSEMGLAATDTQYF

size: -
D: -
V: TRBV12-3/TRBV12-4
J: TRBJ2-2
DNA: TGTGCCAGCAGTGTCCATATGGGGTACACCGGGGAGCTGTTTTTT
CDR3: CASSVHMGYTGELFF

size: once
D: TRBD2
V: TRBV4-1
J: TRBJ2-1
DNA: TGCGCCAGCAGCCAAGATGTGGGGGGAGGGCCTTGGAATGAGCAGTTCTTC
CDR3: CASSQDVGGGPWNEQFF

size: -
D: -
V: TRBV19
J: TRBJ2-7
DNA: TGTGCCAGTAGCACCCTTGGAGGCTCGGTGACGGACGAGCAGTACTTC
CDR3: CASSTLGGSVTDEQYF

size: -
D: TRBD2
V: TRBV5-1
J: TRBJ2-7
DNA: TGCGCCAGCAGCTTTGCGGGAGGACCCTACGAGCAGTACTTC
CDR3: CASSFAGGPYEQYF

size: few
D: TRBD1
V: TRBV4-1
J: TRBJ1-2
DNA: TGCGCCAGCAGCCAAGGGACAGGGGCTGGCTACACCTTC
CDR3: CASSQGTGAGYTF

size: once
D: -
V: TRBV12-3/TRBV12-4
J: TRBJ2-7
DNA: TGTGCCAGCAGTGGTTCGGGCGGCAGGTACGAGCAGTACTTC
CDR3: CASSGSGGRYEQYF

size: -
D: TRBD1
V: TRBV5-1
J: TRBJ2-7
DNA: TGCGCCAGCAGCCAAAGACAGGGGGGTTCCTACGAGCAGTACTTC
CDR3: CASSQRQGGSYEQYF

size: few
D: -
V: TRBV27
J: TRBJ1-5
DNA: TGTGCCAGCAGTCCAGGAGTGTGGGCCCATCAGCCCCAGCATTTT
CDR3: CASSPGVWAHQPQHF

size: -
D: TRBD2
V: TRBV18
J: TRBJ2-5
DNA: TGTGCCAGCTCACCACCTAGTACTAGCGCGACTAGTCTAGAGACCCAGTACTTC
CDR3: CASSPPSTSATSLETQYF

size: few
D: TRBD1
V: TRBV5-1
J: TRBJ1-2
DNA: TGCGCCAGCAGCTTGGACCCCGGGACAGGGGCCTATGGCTACACCTTC
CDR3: CASSLDPGTGAYGYTF

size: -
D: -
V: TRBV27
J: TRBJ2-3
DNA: TGTGCCAGCAGTTTAACTTTGTCTCGGGATACGCAGTATTTT
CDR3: CASSLTLSRDTQYF

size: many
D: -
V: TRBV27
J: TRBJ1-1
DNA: TGTGCCAGCAGTTTACGGTCCGGTGGCGGGACTGAAGCTTTCTTT
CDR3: CASSLRSGGGTEAFF

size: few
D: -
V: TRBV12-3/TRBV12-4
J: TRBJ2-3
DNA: TGTGCCAGCAGTCCCGCTTGGGATACGCAGTATTTT
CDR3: CASSPAWDTQYF